This is a list of T cell receptor beta chains from one sample in a study of T cell repertoires in cytomegalovirus infection. TCRdb used MiXCR to reprocess the reads, holding one entry per CDR3 protein. The sample lists approximately 250,000 distinct CDR3 sequences, about 12% seen once, with 1.5% to 2% in the top ten. Sequenced material: PBMCs. Every receptor here comes from a human donor in good health (CMV status not recorded). Some clones in this sample may be carry-over from other donors' samples. Both conserved end residues are part of each CDR3. A D gene is named only where the DNA matches it firmly.

v_gene,d_gene,CDR3aa
TRBV20-1,NA,CSASLTVQETQYF
TRBV7-2,NA,CASSPTPNWAFF
TRBV5-4,TRBD2,CASSLDLDRGTSGDTQYF
TRBV3-1,TRBD2,CASSQDRLAGENEQFF
TRBV28,TRBD1,CASGGQGLDTQYF
TRBV28,TRBD1,CASRTGQGLTYGYTF
TRBV5-4,NA,CASSPDGPGKTQYF
TRBV6-2/TRBV6-3,TRBD1,CASSYSGQGRSYEQYF
TRBV6-2/TRBV6-3,TRBD2,CASRPSGSLPEQYF
TRBV15,NA,CATSRLGRSYGYTF
TRBV6-5,NA,CASSLLVTDTQYF
TRBV6-2/TRBV6-3,NA,CASWSRDTRTDTQYF
TRBV7-2,NA,CASSLGGSRGYTF
TRBV5-1,TRBD1,CASSLAGTASEKLFF
TRBV10-3,TRBD2,CAISDSGRTGETQYF
TRBV5-4,TRBD2,CASSFPPSGVSGELFF
TRBV20-1,NA,CSARDPVTQYF
TRBV20-1,TRBD2,CSAATGTSGRAGHEQYF
TRBV29-1,NA,CSVRESDPDKQFF
TRBV7-9,NA,CASSFMGGGRNTEAFF
TRBV7-9,NA,CASFLWSGEKNNSPLHF
TRBV6-1,TRBD1,CASCRQGVTEAFF
TRBV29-1,NA,CSVEEVNTEAFF
TRBV7-2,TRBD1,CASSDQTGEVKNIQYF
TRBV6-2/TRBV6-3,NA,CASSYSRFQAGDTEAFF
TRBV7-2,NA,CASSPPGRGQETQYF
TRBV5-1,NA,CASSKGHTTEAFF
TRBV7-9,TRBD2,CASSPPGGGTGELFF
TRBV7-2,TRBD2,CASSLVLPGLAGGDPYEQYF
TRBV6-6,NA,CASSSLPGGGYGYTF
TRBV19,NA,CASSTGKGGTGELFF
TRBV29-1,NA,CSVESQTGFDGYTF
TRBV29-1,TRBD2,CSALTSGVETQYF
TRBV30,NA,CAWTERASYNEQFF
TRBV3-1,NA,CASSLPGVSANNEQFF
TRBV2,NA,CASSEGATGRGTGELFF
TRBV12-3/TRBV12-4,NA,CASSKQMKAFF
TRBV6-2/TRBV6-3,NA,CASSSKNTGELFF
TRBV19,NA,CASSTGPQAFF
TRBV29-1,NA,CSVRRQSNYEQYF
TRBV7-6,TRBD1,CASSPVGGEKLFF
TRBV5-6,NA,CASSLGLPPANVLTF
TRBV6-1,TRBD1,CASSDRGRDTEAFF
TRBV7-2,NA,CASSLQLQAYNEQFF
TRBV6-1,NA,CASSALIVPGEQYF
TRBV6-1,TRBD1,CASSTGDYGYTF
TRBV14,NA,CASSQALDAVAGELFF
TRBV5-4,NA,CASREFTNTEAFF
TRBV2,NA,CASGGGGNSIETQYF
TRBV25-1,NA,CASSEWAGLEGEKLFF
TRBV29-1,TRBD1,CSTAGGTDQPQHF
TRBV7-2,TRBD1,CASSLARGEYGYTF
TRBV7-2,NA,CASSFTGTHYNSPLHF
TRBV19,NA,CASKDRLTDTQYF
TRBV29-1,TRBD1,CSAGGGTGWTEAFF
TRBV29-1,NA,CSVGGGEGYYGYTF
TRBV7-8,NA,CASSPRVSYEQYF
TRBV27,TRBD1,CASSRGQGGYEQYF
TRBV29-1,NA,CSVERYNEQFF